The clone carrying this T cell receptor (beta chain) was observed many times. Its antigen is unknown. The PCR used 60 Vbeta and 13 Jbeta primers. Repertoires were generated with immunoSEQ multiplex PCR, while TCRdb's copy carries only in-frame clones and drops some. This sample carries about 80,000 clones, roughly 79% of them seen once, and the ten largest clones take about 22%. This record comes from a study of cytomegalovirus exposure and HLA in healthy donors. Broader study findings: The productive fraction for most TCR beta V segments was about 90% or about 30% in an earlier analysis. A missense variant in DCLRE1C was later tied to TCR beta V- and J-gene trimming. Most CMV-associated TCR beta chains were later found to appear HLA-restricted. Exclusion as indistinguishable affected some V segments, including TRBV6-2 and TRBV6-3.

CDR3 length equals 16 residues. Trimming pared 0 bases from V and 6 bases from J, leaving 15 bases between. Germline CDR1 is SGDLS and CDR2 is YYNGEE. This sequence originates from a woman aged 35 to 49 in good health and CMV-seropositive. The sequenced sample consisted of PBMCs. The chain has TRBV9 and TRBJ1-4, with D perhaps matching TRBD1 (6 bases). The CDR3 spells CASSVGIAGGDEKLFF. The CDR3 DNA follows: TGTGCCAGCAGCGTAGGGATAGCGGGGGGCGATGAAAAACTGTTTTTT.